This record looks at one T cell receptor (beta chain) sequence and its context. This sample was taken from a study of blood T cell repertoires in COVID-19. About the study: Spain, Italy and the United States supplied samples that represented acute and convalescent COVID-19. Sample material is recorded as cDNA or gDNA derived from T cells, B-cell-depleted T cells, or PBMCs.

Source study methods: Estimation of nucleated cell counts was performed using reference gene primer amplification. Repertoires were generated with immunoSEQ multiplex PCR, while TCRdb's copy carries only in-frame clones and drops some. V, J and clone size are those of that table, while D and trimming were read from the DNA. The sample consists of about 6,200 clones, roughly 77% of them appearing once. Trimming cost V 4 bases and J 3 bases, with 19 bases left between them. Germline values: CDR1 SGHRS, CDR2 YFSETQ. This CDR3 spans 16 amino acids. The TCR originated in a man in his 60s with acute or convalescent COVID-19. The sequencing input was peripheral blood. The rearrangement uses TRBV5-1 and TRBJ1-1, with D possibly being TRBD1 (6 bases). The CDR3 bases are TGCGCCAGCAGCAGGCAGGGGCGCTCCCAGGACACTGAAGCTTTCTTT. Translating gives CASSRQGRSQDTEAFF. Combining the CDR3 with reference TRBV5-1 and TRBJ1-1 gives the whole variable domain KAGVTQTPRYLIKTRGQQVTLSCSPISGHRSVSWYQQTPGQGLQFLFEYFSETQRNKGNFPGRFSGRQFSNSRSEMNVSTLELGDSALYLCASSRQGRSQDTEAFFGQGTRLTVV.